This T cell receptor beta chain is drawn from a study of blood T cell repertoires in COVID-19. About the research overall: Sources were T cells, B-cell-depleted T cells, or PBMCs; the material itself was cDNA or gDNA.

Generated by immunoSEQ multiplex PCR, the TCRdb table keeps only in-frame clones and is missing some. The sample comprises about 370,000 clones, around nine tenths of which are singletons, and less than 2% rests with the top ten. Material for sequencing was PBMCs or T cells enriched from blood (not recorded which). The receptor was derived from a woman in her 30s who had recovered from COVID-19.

The CDR3 reads CASSIADRSNTEAFF. The CDR3 DNA reads as TGTGCCAGTAGTATAGCGGACAGATCGAACACTGAAGCTTTCTTT. V usage is TRBV19 and J usage is TRBJ1-1; possibly TRBD1 for D (6 bases). CDR1 is LNHDA, CDR2 SQIVND, per germline (reference sequence). The V end lost 1 base, the J end lost 1 base, and 10 bases lay between the germline ends. This CDR3 comprises 15 residues.